A single sample gave rise to the 12 T cell receptor beta chains below, sequenced in a study of T-cell memory formation after mild COVID-19. Each CDR3 protein gets one entry after TCRdb re-called the 5' RACE reads with MiXCR. This table has 130,000 to 150,000 distinct CDR3 sequences, approximately 5.7% appearing once. Material: PBMCs or a T cell subset sorted from them (not recorded which). The receptors were sampled from an adult woman who had mild COVID-19 (a few samples of this study predate the infection). Cell type and time point are not known.

The chain has TRBV12-3 or TRBV12-4 and TRBJ1-5; 10 nucleotides align to TRBD1. The CDR3 extends over 15 amino acids. J was trimmed by 6 bases and V by 6 bases; bases with no gene match: 8. The DNA for the CDR3 is TGTGCCAGCAGGGCTGGACAGGGGGAGGGTCAGCCCCAGCATTTT. It encodes CASRAGQGEGQPQHF.

The gene calls are TRBV20-1 and TRBJ1-1, with no clear D. The V gene lost 3 bases and the J gene lost 8 bases, with 7 bases spanning the gap. CDR3 length equals 10 residues. CDR1 DFQATT and CDR2 SNEGSKA come from the germline V gene (reference sequence). This chain's CDR3 is CSASRLEAFF. The CDR3 DNA reads TGCAGTGCTAGTAGATTAGAAGCTTTCTTT.

The chain couples TRBV7-9 to TRBJ2-1; D may match TRBD1 or TRBD2 (6 bases each). This CDR3 is built from 14 residues. CDR1 and CDR2 from the germline V gene are SEHNR and FQNEAQ (reference sequence). Trimming pared 6 bases from V and 7 bases from J, leaving 16 bases between. The CDR3 reads CASSITGAGNEQFF. The CDR3 DNA reads TGTGCCAGCAGTATAACGGGGGCAGGGAATGAGCAGTTCTTC.

Many counts were recorded for this clonotype. The chain couples TRBV7-9 to TRBJ1-1, with a weak D call TRBD1 (5 bases). The CDR3 spans 14 residues. Germline V gene data show CDR1 as SEHNR and CDR2 as FQNEAQ (reference sequence). Deletions cut 2 bases from V and 3 bases from J, with 10 bases between. CDR3 region: CASSLSGGDTEAFF. DNA for the CDR3: TGTGCCAGCAGCTTATCGGGGGGAGACACTGAAGCTTTCTTT.

This clonotype turned up a few times. The chain is built from TRBV6-2 or TRBV6-3 and TRBJ2-7; perhaps TRBD1 as D (6 bases). The germline V and J ends were trimmed by 8 bases and 5 bases, with 19 bases remaining between them. This CDR3 is built from 14 residues. The germline V gene has CDR1 MNHEY and CDR2 SVGEGT. This CDR3 is CASLNRGQSDEQYF. The CDR3 DNA sequence: TGTGCCAGCCTGAACCGAGGACAGTCGGACGAGCAGTACTTC.

This clonotype showed up many times. The chain joins TRBV7-9 to TRBJ1-1; 7 bases line up with TRBD1. This CDR3 contains 15 residues. V was pared by 4 bases and J by 4 bases, with 9 bases of the junction left unmatched. The germline CDR1 and CDR2 sequences are SEHNR and FQNEAQ (reference sequence). The DNA of the CDR3 is TGTGCCAGCAGCTCCCAGGGAGGGGGCCGCACTGAAGCTTTCTTT. Residues: CASSSQGGGRTEAFF.

This chain joins TRBV12-3 or TRBV12-4 and TRBJ1-5; 11 nucleotides line up with TRBD1. The length of the CDR3 is 15 residues. The ends lost 6 bases at V and 6 bases at J; junction bases unmatched: 7. CDR3 sequence reads: CASRAGTGGGQPQHF. The CDR3 nucleotides are TGTGCCAGCAGAGCCGGGACAGGGGGAGGTCAGCCCCAGCATTTT.

This clonotype was seen a few times. The chain is built from TRBV7-7 and TRBJ2-1; 14 bases line up with TRBD2. After removal of 5 bases from V and 6 bases from J, the junction contained 3 bases not matched to a gene. The CDR3 extends over 15 amino acids. Germline assignment: CDR1 SSHAT and CDR2 FNYEAQ (reference sequence). In DNA form, the CDR3 reads TGTGCCAGCAGCATGGGACTAGCGGGGGTCAATGAGCAGTTCTTC. Its protein is CASSMGLAGVNEQFF. Full variable domain (rest looked up from reference TRBV7-7 and TRBJ2-1): GAGVSQSPRYKVTKRGQDVTLRCDPISSHATLYWYQQALGQGPEFLTYFNYEAQPDKSGLPSDRFSAERPEGSISTLTIQRTEQRDSAMYRCASSMGLAGVNEQFFGPGTRLTVL.

This clonotype was recorded at least ten times. This sequence joins TRBV5-5 and TRBJ1-5, with a weak D call TRBD1 (5 bases). From germline, CDR1 is SGHKS and CDR2 YYEKEE (reference sequence). V lost 4 bases and J 0 bases, leaving 14 bases between the germline ends. The CDR3 is 16 residues long. CDR3 sequence: CASSPVGGDSNQPQHF. CDR3 coding DNA: TGTGCCAGCAGCCCCGTGGGGGGGGATAGCAATCAGCCCCAGCATTTT.

CDR3 residues: CASNRQGNNSPLHF. The CDR3 coding sequence is TGTGCCAGCAATCGACAGGGGAATAATTCACCCCTCCACTTT. The chain combines TRBV25-1 with TRBJ1-6, with 8 bases fitting TRBD1. Losses at the gene ends were 7 bases for V and 5 bases for J; bases not matched to a gene: 4. The germline V gene encodes CDR1 MGHDK and CDR2 SYGVNS. The CDR3 loop spans 14 amino acids. Full variable domain (missing parts from reference TRBV25-1 and TRBJ1-6): EADIYQTPRYLVIGTGKKITLECSQTMGHDKMYWYQQDPGMELHLIHYSYGVNSTEKGDLSSESTVSRIRTEHFPLTLESARPSHTSQYLCASNRQGNNSPLHFGNGTRLTVT.

The chain couples TRBV11-2 to TRBJ2-2; 8 bases fit TRBD2. This CDR3 region has 16 residues. From germline, CDR1 is SGHAT and CDR2 FQNNGV. Unmatched junction bases numbered 7, after V lost 5 bases and J lost 2 bases. As DNA, the CDR3 is TGTGCCAGCAGCCCAAGCGGGGGCCTAAACACCGGGGAGCTGTTTTTT. Its protein is CASSPSGGLNTGELFF.

This clonotype appeared a few times. CDR3 bases: TGTGCCAGCAGCCCCGGGCCCGATAGAGAGACCCAGTACTTC. As protein: CASSPGPDRETQYF. This chain uses TRBV11-2 with TRBJ2-5; unclear D gene. The CDR3 length is 14 residues. Germline V gives CDR1 SGHAT, CDR2 FQNNGV. V lost 5 bases and J lost 4, with 14 bases in between.